This T cell receptor beta chain was retrieved from a study of T cell responses to AZD1222 COVID-19 vaccine (dated by TCRdb to the early 2020s). About the full investigation: AZD1222 recipients given second doses at about 4 weeks or at about 12 weeks were pooled, since spike-specific TCR depth and breadth were not found to differ between the two schedules. TCR sequencing was performed for some 250 trial participants, of whom approximately 200 were given two doses of AZD1222 and around 26 were given two doses of MenACWY control vaccine. Enrollment into the trials was organized by age into subgroups of 18-55, 56-69 and 70-plus years, and those subgroups contained about 160, 30 and 59 TCR-sequenced participants, respectively. Study-wide findings and limitations: Participants were mostly white British and included more females than males, and it was suggested by the authors that clonal diversity may have been underestimated. CD4 TCRs associated with the vaccine covered the entire spike protein, and the dominant responses were in regions 160-218 and 743-854. The 56-69-year group was small, and its depth increase did not reach significance, likely because of low power. Because no samples from the day 14 peak response were available, repertoires could be characterized only after the peak T cell response. Conclusions about previously exposed vaccinees are limited, since just 6 or 7 AZD1222 recipients were seropositive for SARS-CoV-2 at baseline. Reportedly, almost half of the unique spike-specific TCRs recognized epitopes lying outside the regions that are mutated in the B.1.351 and B.1.1.7 variants. A significant rise in spike-specific TCR breadth and depth was observed after two AZD1222 doses relative to day 0 and relative to MenACWY recipients.

The meaning of the sample's time point label: baseline before first vaccination. The vaccinee samples were drawn from two UK trials, COV001 and COV002, one of which was a single-blind randomized controlled phase 2/3 trial testing AZD1222 (ChAdOx1 nCoV-19) in healthy adults. For TCRbeta chain sequencing, PBMC samples from trial participants were taken at day 0 and at day 28 after the second dose. The CDR3 regions of human TCRbeta chains were analyzed by immunosequencing. In the authors' own workflow: Repertoire TCRs were checked for matches against a reference library of SARS-CoV-2-specific TCRs that had been generated using the MIRA antigen-specificity platform. Breadth was defined as the fraction of unique TCRs that were SARS-CoV-2-associated, and depth was defined as the fraction of total T cells that were SARS-CoV-2-associated. Using the MIRA data, each spike-specific TCR was assigned both to the spike region to which the TCR was reactive and to a CD4 or CD8 class. Log10-transformed breadth and depth values were compared by one-way ANOVA with Sidak's multiple comparisons tests. This immuneACCESS table, as held by TCRdb, lists in-frame sequences with V and J called but not all clones. Of the missing ones, under half trace to an unresolved V gene in checked studies; the others have no known cause. The V and J calls and clone size are taken from that table; D and trimming were inferred from the DNA. The sample contains about 57,000 clones, about 86% of them found a single time. The ten largest clones represent 16% of the sample.

CDR3 length: 13 amino acids, cysteine to phenylalanine. Kept here is only the CDR3 DNA, which spans 39 bases and is read in frame from base 1. Relative to germline, V is 4 bases shorter and J is 7 bases shorter, with 14 bases between their ends. The CDR1 and CDR2 encoded by the germline V gene (reference sequence) are GTSNPN and SVGIG. About this clone: It lacks a known antigen. Base qualities are not at hand, and no much larger clone is one base apart.

The chain was built from TRBV30 and TRBJ2-1, with no confidently assigned D gene. The sequences come from peripheral blood, collected on day 0 of AZD1222 vaccination. The source is an adult in good health. At the DNA level, the sequence is TGTGCCTGGAATACGGGTGTTGGTAATGAGCAGTTCTTC. This sequence encodes CAWNTGVGNEQFF.